A single sample is the source of the 10 T cell receptor beta chains below, sequenced in a study of T cells after posttransplantation cyclophosphamide (dated by TCRdb to 2016 to 2017). The method was the immunoSEQ multiplex PCR assay. TCRdb limited this immuneACCESS table to in-frame rearrangements with V and J called. A share of clones is missing; checked studies link under half to unresolved V genes, and the rest is unexplained. The sample table contains 25,000 to 35,000 clones; only one count was recorded for under 95% of them. 0.2% to 0.3% of the sample is in the top ten clones. Naive T cells were defined as viable CD3+CD4+ or CD3+CD8+ cells that were CCR7+CD45RA+CD45RO-CD95-CD27+CD28+. The sample taken for sequencing was naive CD4+ T cells sorted from PBMCs. The receptor source for this set is a woman aged 55-70 years in good health, CMV-negative, and a related stem cell transplant donor.

The chain employs TRBV30 and TRBJ1-2; D unresolved. The V end lost 0 bases, the J end lost 3 bases, and 11 bases lay between the germline ends. The CDR3 sequence is 14 residues long. The germline V gene has CDR1 GTSNPN and CDR2 SVGIG (reference sequence). DNA of the CDR3: TGTGCCTGGAGTGTTGGTGGGCGGGACTATGGCTACACCTTC. Its protein is CAWSVGGRDYGYTF.

The chain recombines TRBV15 with TRBJ2-7; 14 bases align to TRBD2. The CDR3 is made up of 16 amino acids. The germline V gene has CDR1 LNHNV and CDR2 YYDKDF (reference sequence). J lost 7 bases, V lost 2 bases, and 7 bases had no gene match. CDR3 DNA: TGTGCCACCAGCAGACCAGGGACTAGCGGGAGTGGTGAGCAGTACTTC. Translated, it gives CATSRPGTSGSGEQYF.

This chain uses TRBV19 with TRBJ1-3; TRBD1 agrees at 10 bases. CDR1 and CDR2 from the germline V gene are LNHDA and SQIVND (reference sequence). Trimming cost V 5 bases and J 2 bases; bases outside gene matches: 6. The CDR3 consists of 16 residues. In DNA form, the CDR3 reads TGTGCCAGTAGTCCCTCTGGACAGGGGGCTGGAAACACCATATATTTT. Protein: CASSPSGQGAGNTIYF.

V is TRBV7-2 and J is TRBJ2-2; 8 bases map to TRBD2. Per the germline V gene, CDR1 is SGHTA and CDR2 is FQGNSA. With V trimmed by 3 bases and J by 4 bases, 4 bases remained unmatched. This CDR3 has 15 amino acids. The CDR3: CASSFGLAGTGELFF. The CDR3 DNA reads as TGTGCCAGCAGCTTCGGACTAGCTGGCACCGGGGAGCTGTTTTTT.

The V and J genes are TRBV25-1 and TRBJ1-1; TRBD1 aligns across 10 bases. The CDR3 consists of 17 residues. Germline V gene sequence: CDR1 MGHDK, CDR2 SYGVNS. With 2 bases clipped from V and 0 bases from J, the junction kept 6 bases outside the gene matches. The CDR3 protein is CASSERRTGGMNTEAFF. Here the CDR3 DNA reads TGTGCCAGCAGTGAACGAAGGACAGGGGGTATGAACACTGAAGCTTTCTTT.

J is TRBJ2-1 and V is TRBV5-1; 7 bases align to TRBD2. Germline CDR1 SGHRS, CDR2 YFSETQ. The length of the CDR3 is 15 residues. The V and J ends lost 0 bases and 3 bases, in that order; junction bases with no gene match: 3. The CDR3 DNA sequence: TGCGCCAGCAGCTTGGGAGGGGAGGGCTACAATGAGCAGTTCTTC. Translation: CASSLGGEGYNEQFF. The whole variable domain, filled in from reference TRBV5-1 and TRBJ2-1, reads KAGVTQTPRYLIKTRGQQVTLSCSPISGHRSVSWYQQTPGQGLQFLFEYFSETQRNKGNFPGRFSGRQFSNSRSEMNVSTLELGDSALYLCASSLGGEGYNEQFFGPGTRLTVL.

As regards this clone: Within the sample, other DNA sequences also encode this same CDR3. CDR3 sequence: CASSLRPGRQYEQYF. The CDR3 nucleotides are TGCGCCAGCAGCCTACGTCCGGGTCGTCAATACGAGCAGTACTTC. The chain recombines TRBV23-1 with TRBJ2-7, with D unclear. TRBV23-1 is treated as an ORF (open reading frame) with a function not yet certain. V lost 6 bases and J lost 4, with 19 bases in between. The CDR3 sequence is 15 residues long.

This sequence joins TRBV28 and TRBJ1-2, with D possibly matching TRBD1 (5 bases). The CDR3 is 15 amino acids. V was pared by 2 bases and J by 6 bases, with 16 bases between. Per the germline V gene, CDR1 is MDHEN and CDR2 is SYDVKM. As DNA, the CDR3 is TGTGCCAGCAGTTTAGTTGCTTCAGGGTGGGATGGCTACACCTTC. Protein: CASSLVASGWDGYTF.

The V gene is TRBV15, the J gene TRBJ1-6, with 7 nucleotides matching TRBD1. V lost 5 bases, J lost 4 bases, and 5 bases stayed unmatched. Per the germline V gene, CDR1 is LNHNV and CDR2 is YYDKDF (reference sequence). CDR3 length: 15 residues. As DNA, the CDR3 is TGTGCCACCAGCGTCGGGACAGTTTATAATTCACCCCTCCACTTT. Its translation is CATSVGTVYNSPLHF. Combining the CDR3 with reference TRBV15 and TRBJ1-6 gives the whole variable domain DAMVIQNPRYQVTQFGKPVTLSCSQTLNHNVMYWYQQKSSQAPKLLFHYYDKDFNNEADTPDNFQSRRPNTSFCFLDIRSPGLGDTAMYLCATSVGTVYNSPLHFGNGTRLTVT.

The J gene is TRBJ2-7, the V gene TRBV30; 7 bases match TRBD1. V lost 5 bases, J lost 6 bases, and 10 bases stayed unmatched. This CDR3 has 13 residues. Germline CDR1 and CDR2: GTSNPN and SVGIG (reference sequence). In DNA, the CDR3 is TGTGCCTGGCTCCCTACAGGGGTCCGCGAGCAGTACTTC. This sequence encodes CAWLPTGVREQYF.